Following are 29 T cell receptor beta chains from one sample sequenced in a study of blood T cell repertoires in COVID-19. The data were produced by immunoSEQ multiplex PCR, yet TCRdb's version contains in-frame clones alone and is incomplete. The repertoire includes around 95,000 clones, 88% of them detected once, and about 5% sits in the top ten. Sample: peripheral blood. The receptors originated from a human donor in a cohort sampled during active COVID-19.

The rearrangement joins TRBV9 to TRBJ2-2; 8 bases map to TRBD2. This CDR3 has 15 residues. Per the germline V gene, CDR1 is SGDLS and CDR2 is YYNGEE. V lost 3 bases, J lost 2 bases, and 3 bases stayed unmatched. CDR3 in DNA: TGTGCCAGCAGCGCGCGGGAGGTTAACACCGGGGAGCTGTTTTTT. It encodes CASSAREVNTGELFF.

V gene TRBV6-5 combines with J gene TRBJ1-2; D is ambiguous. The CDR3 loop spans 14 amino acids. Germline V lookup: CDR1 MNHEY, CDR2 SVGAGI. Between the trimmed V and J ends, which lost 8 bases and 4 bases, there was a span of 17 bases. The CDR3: CASGGGEVAYGYTF. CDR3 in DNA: TGTGCCAGCGGAGGCGGGGAGGTGGCCTATGGCTACACCTTC.

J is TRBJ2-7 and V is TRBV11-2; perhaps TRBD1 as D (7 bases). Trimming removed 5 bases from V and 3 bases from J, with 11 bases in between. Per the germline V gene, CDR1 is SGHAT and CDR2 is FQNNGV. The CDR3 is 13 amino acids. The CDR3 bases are TGTGCCAGCAGCCCCAGGGGGGTCTACGAGCAGTACTTC. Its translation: CASSPRGVYEQYF.

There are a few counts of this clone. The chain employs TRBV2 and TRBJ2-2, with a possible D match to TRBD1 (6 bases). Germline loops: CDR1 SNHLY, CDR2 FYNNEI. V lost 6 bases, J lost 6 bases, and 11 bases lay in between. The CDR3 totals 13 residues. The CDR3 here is CASRSRGSGELFF. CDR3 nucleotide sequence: TGTGCCAGCAGATCCAGGGGCTCCGGGGAGCTGTTTTTT.

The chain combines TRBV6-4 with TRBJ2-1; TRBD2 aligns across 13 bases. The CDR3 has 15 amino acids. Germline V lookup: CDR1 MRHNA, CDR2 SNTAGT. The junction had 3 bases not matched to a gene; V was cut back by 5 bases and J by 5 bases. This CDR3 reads CASSTGTSGDNEQFF. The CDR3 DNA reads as TGTGCCAGCAGTACGGGGACTAGCGGGGACAATGAGCAGTTCTTC.

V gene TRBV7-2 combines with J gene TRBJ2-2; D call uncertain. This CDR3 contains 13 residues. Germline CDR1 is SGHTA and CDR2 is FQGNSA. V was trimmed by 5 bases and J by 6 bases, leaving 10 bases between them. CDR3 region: CASSPPIPGELFF. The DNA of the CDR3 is TGTGCCAGCAGCCCCCCAATCCCCGGGGAGCTGTTTTTT.

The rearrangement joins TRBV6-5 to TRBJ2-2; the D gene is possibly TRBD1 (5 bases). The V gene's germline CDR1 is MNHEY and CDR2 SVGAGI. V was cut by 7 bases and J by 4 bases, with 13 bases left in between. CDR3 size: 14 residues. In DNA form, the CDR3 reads TGTGCCAGCATCCTGGGGCTCGGCACCGGGGAGCTGTTTTTT. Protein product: CASILGLGTGELFF.

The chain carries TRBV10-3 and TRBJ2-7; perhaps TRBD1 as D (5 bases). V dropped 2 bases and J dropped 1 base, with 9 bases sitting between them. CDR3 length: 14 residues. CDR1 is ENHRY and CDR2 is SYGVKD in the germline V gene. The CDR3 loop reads CAISERQGSYEQYF. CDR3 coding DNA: TGTGCCATCAGTGAGAGGCAGGGTTCCTACGAGCAGTACTTC.

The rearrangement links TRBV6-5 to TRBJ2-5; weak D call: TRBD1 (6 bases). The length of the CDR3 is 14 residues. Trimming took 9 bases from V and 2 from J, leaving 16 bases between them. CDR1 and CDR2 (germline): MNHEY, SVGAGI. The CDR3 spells CARPPPRGQETQYF. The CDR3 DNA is TGTGCCAGACCGCCGCCCAGGGGACAAGAGACCCAGTACTTC.

CDR3 DNA sequence: TGTGCCAGCAGCTGGGGACAGGGGTCTGGCTACACCTTC. It encodes CASSWGQGSGYTF. The V and J genes are TRBV7-3 and TRBJ1-2, with 10 bases fitting TRBD1. Trimming took 4 bases from V and 7 from J; bases not matched to a gene: 3. CDR3 length equals 13 residues. Looked up from germline, CDR1 is SGHTA and CDR2 is FQGTGA.

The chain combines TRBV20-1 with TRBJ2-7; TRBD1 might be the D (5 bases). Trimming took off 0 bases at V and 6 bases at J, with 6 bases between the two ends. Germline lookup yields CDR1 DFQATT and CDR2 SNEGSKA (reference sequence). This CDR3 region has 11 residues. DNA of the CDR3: TGCAGTGCTAGAGACCAGGGCGAGCAGTACTTC. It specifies CSARDQGEQYF.

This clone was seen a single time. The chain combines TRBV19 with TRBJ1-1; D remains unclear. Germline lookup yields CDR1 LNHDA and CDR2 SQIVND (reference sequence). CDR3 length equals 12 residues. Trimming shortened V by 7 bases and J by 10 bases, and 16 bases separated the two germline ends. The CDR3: CASTRGEGVAFF. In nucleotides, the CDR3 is TGTGCCAGTACCCGAGGTGAGGGAGTAGCTTTCTTT.

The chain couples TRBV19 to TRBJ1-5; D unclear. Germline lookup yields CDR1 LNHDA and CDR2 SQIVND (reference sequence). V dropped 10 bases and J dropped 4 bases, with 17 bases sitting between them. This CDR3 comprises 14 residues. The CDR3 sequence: CATGIFWENQPQHF. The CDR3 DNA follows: TGTGCCACGGGAATTTTCTGGGAAAATCAGCCCCAGCATTTT.

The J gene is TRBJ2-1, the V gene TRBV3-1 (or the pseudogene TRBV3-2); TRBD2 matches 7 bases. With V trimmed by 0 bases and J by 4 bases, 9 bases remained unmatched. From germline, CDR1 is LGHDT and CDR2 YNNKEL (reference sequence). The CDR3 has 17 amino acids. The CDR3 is CASSQDSGGSFYNEQFF. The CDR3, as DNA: TGTGCCAGCAGCCAAGATTCCGGCGGGAGCTTTTACAATGAGCAGTTCTTC.

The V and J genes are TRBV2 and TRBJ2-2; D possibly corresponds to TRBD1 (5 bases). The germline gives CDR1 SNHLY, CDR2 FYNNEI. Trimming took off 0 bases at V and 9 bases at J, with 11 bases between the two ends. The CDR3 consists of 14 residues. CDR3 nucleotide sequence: TGTGCCAGCAGTGAAGCGCTTAGGGGTAGGGAGCTGTTTTTT. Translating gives CASSEALRGRELFF.

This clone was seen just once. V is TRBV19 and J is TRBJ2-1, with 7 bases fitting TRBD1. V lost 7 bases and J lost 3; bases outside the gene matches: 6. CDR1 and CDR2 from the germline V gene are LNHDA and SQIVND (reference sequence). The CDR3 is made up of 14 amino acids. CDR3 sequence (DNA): TGTGCCAGTAACCCGGGACAGATCTACAATGAGCAGTTCTTC. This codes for CASNPGQIYNEQFF.

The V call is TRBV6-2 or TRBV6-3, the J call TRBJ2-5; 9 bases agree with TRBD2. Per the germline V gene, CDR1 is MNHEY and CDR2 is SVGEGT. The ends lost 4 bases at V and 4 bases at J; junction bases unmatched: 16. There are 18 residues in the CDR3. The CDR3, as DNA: TGTGCCAGCAGTTCCTCACCCTTCGCGGGAGGGTCCCCAGAGACCCAGTACTTC. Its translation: CASSSSPFAGGSPETQYF.

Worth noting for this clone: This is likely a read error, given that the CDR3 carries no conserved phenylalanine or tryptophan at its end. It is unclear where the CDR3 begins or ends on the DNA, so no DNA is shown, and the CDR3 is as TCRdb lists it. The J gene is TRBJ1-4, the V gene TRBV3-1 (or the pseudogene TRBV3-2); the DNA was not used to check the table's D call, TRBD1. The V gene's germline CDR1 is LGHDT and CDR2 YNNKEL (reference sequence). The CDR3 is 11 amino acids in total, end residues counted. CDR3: CASSQAGHTVI.

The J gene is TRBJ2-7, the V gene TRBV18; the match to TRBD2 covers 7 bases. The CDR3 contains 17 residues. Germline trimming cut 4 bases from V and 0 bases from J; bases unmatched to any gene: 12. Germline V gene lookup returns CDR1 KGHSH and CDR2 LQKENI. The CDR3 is CASSRELGTTLSYEQYF. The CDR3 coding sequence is TGTGCCAGCTCACGAGAATTAGGGACTACCCTCTCCTACGAGCAGTACTTC.

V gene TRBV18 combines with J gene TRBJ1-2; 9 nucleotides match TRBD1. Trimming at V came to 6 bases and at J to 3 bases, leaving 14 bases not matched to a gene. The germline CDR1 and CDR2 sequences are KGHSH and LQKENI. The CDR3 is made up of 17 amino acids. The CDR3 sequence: CASSPIFNRGPYYGYTF. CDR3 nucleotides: TGTGCCAGCTCCCCGATATTCAACAGGGGGCCTTACTATGGCTACACCTTC.

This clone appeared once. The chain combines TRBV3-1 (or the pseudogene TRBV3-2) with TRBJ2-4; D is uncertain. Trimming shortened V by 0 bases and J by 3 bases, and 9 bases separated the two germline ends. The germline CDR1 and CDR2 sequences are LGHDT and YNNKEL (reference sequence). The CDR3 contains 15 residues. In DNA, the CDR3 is TGTGCCAGCAGCCAAGAAGTCGCAGTCAAAAACATTCAGTACTTC. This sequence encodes CASSQEVAVKNIQYF.

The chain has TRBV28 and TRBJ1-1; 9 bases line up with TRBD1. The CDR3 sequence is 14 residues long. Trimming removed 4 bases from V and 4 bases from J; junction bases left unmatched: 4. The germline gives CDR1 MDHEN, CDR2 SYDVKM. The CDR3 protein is CASSSPTGGTEAFF. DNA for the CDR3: TGTGCCAGCAGTTCTCCGACAGGGGGCACTGAAGCTTTCTTT.

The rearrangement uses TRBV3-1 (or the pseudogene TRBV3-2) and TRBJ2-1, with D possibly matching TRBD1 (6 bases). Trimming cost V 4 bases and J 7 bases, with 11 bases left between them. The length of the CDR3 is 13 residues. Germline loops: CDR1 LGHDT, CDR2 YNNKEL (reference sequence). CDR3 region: CASSRPQGNEQFF. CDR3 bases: TGTGCCAGCAGCCGTCCCCAGGGGAATGAGCAGTTCTTC.

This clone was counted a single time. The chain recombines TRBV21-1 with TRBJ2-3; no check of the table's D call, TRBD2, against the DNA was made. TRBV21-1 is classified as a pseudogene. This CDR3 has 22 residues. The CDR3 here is CASSKVVDRNASGEPDTDTQYF. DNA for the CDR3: TGTGCCAGCAGCAAAGTTGTTGACCGGAACGCCAGCGGGGAACCGGACACAGATACGCAGTATTTT.

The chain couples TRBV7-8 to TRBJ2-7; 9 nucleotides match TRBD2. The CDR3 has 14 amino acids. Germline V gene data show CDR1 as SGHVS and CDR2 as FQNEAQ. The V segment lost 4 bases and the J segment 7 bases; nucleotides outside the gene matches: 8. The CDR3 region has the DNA TGTGCCAGCAGCTCTAGCGGGGCCTGGGGGGAGCAGTACTTC. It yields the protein CASSSSGAWGEQYF.

In DNA form, the CDR3 reads TGCGCCACTACGAGCGGGACCTCGGGTGAAAAACTGTTTTTT. Translation gives CATTSGTSGEKLFF. The V call is TRBV5-1, the J call TRBJ1-4; TRBD1 is a possible D gene (5 bases). This CDR3 is built from 14 residues. Germline V gene data show CDR1 as SGHRS and CDR2 as YFSETQ. V was cut by 9 bases and J by 7 bases, with 19 bases left in between.

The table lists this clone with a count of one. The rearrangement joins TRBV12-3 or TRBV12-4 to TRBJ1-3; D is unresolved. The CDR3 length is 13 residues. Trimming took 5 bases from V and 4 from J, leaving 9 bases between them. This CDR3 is CASSIQQGNTIYF. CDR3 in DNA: TGTGCCAGCAGTATCCAACAGGGAAACACCATATATTTT.

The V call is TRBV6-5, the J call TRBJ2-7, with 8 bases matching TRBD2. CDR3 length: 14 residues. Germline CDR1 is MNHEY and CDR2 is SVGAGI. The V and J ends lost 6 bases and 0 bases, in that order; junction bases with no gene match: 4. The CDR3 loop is CASSRSGSSYEQYF. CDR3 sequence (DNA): TGTGCCAGCAGCCGAAGCGGGAGCTCCTACGAGCAGTACTTC.

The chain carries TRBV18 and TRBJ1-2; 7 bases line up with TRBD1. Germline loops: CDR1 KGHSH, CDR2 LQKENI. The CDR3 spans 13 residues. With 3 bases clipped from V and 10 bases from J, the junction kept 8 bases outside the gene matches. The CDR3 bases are TGTGCCAGCTCACCTAATAGGCAGGGGGTCTACACCTTC. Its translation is CASSPNRQGVYTF. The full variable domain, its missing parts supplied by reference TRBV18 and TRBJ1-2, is NAGVMQNPRHLVRRRGQEARLRCSPMKGHSHVYWYRQLPEEGLKFMVYLQKENIIDESGMPKERFSAEFPKEGPSILRIQQVVRGDSAAYFCASSPNRQGVYTFGSGTRLTVV.